In this sample, the clone carrying this T cell receptor beta chain turned up once. The data belong to a study of blood T cell repertoires in COVID-19. Between the trimmed V and J ends, which lost 1 base and 4 bases, there was a span of 11 bases. The CDR3 contains 14 residues. CDR1 SGDLS and CDR2 YYNGEE come from the germline V gene. Some clones are missing from TCRdb's copy, which holds only in-frame ones; the method was immunoSEQ multiplex PCR. The table includes 250,000 to 350,000 clones, 85% to 90% detected once. The specimen was peripheral blood. The rearrangement uses TRBV9 and TRBJ1-1, with D possibly matching TRBD1 (6 bases). This sequence was found in a woman in her fifties or sixties with active or convalescent COVID-19. The CDR3 coding sequence is TGTGCCAGCAGCGTACATACAGGGAGCACTGAAGCTTTCTTT. Its translation: CASSVHTGSTEAFF.